Listed below are T cell receptor beta chains from one sample, sequenced in a study of Graves' ophthalmopathy and Graves' hyperthyroidism. Each CDR3 protein is one row after TCRdb ran MiXCR on the multiplex PCR reads. The sample records approximately 1.2 million distinct CDR3 sequences, about 38% being singletons. The sample comprised peripheral blood or thyroid tissue (not recorded which). The receptors come from an adult man with Graves' hyperthyroidism. CDR3s include the opening cysteine and the closing phenylalanine or tryptophan. The order of the fields is clone size, V gene, J gene, D gene, CDR3 DNA, CDR3 protein. D genes are given only for firm matches. Clone size is shown for a subset of rows, as once, few, many or a class of expanded clone.

many	TRBV2	TRBJ1-6	-	TGTGCCAGCATACGGTCCATGAGGGTTGATTCACCCCTCCACTTT	CASIRSMRVDSPLHF
many	TRBV7-9	TRBJ2-7	TRBD2	TGTGCCAGTATACTAGCGGGAGGGCGCGAGCAGTACTTC	CASILAGGREQYF
few	TRBV12-3/TRBV12-4	TRBJ2-3	-	TGTGCCAGCAGTCCCGGGGGGCTGAAATATTTT	CASSPGGLKYF
many	TRBV2	TRBJ2-7	-	TGTGCCAGCAGTAGTTTGGACACGACCTACGAGCAGTACTTC	CASSSLDTTYEQYF
-	TRBV6-6	TRBJ1-2	-	TGTGCCAGCAGTTACGATCGTTGGCAGGGAATGGACTATGGCTACACCTTC	CASSYDRWQGMDYGYTF
-	TRBV20-1	TRBJ1-4	TRBD1	TGCAGTGCTCCCCGGGACAGGGATCCTAATAATGAAAAACTGTTTTTT	CSAPRDRDPNNEKLFF
many	TRBV29-1	TRBJ2-7	TRBD1	TGCAGCGCCGAATTTGACAGGGACTACGAGCAGTACTTC	CSAEFDRDYEQYF
many	TRBV20-1	TRBJ2-7	-	TGCAGTGCCAGCGCGGGGCAGTACTTC	CSASAGQYF
few	TRBV28	TRBJ1-2	-	TGTGCCGCAGCGGCGGAGGACTATGGCTACACCTTC	CAAAAEDYGYTF
-	TRBV6-6	TRBJ2-7	-	TGTGCCAGCACCCGCGGTGTAGTGCAGTACTTC	CASTRGVVQYF
many	TRBV7-9	TRBJ2-2	-	TGTGCCAGCAGCTTAGAGGACACCGGGGAGCTGTTTTTT	CASSLEDTGELFF
many	TRBV7-8	TRBJ1-2	TRBD1	TGTGCCAGCAGCACCCTAGCTAGGGACAGGGGGCGTCGGGGCTACACCTTC	CASSTLARDRGRRGYTF
once	TRBV7-9	TRBJ1-1	-	TGTGCCAGCAGCCCGGCGGGGACGAACACTGAAGCTTTCTTT	CASSPAGTNTEAFF
many	TRBV5-1	TRBJ2-7	-	TGCGCCAGCAGCTTGGTCCAGGCAAATACCTACGAGCAGTACTTC	CASSLVQANTYEQYF
many	TRBV4-3	TRBJ1-2	-	TGCGCCAGCAGCCAAGAGCAAGCAGGGCTCTATGGCTACACCTTC	CASSQEQAGLYGYTF
-	TRBV25-1	TRBJ1-4	TRBD1	TGTGCCAGCAGTGAATTGGGACAGGGGGCCGGTGAAAAACTGTTTTTT	CASSELGQGAGEKLFF
few	TRBV5-6	TRBJ2-2	-	TGTGCCAGCAGCTTGTTGGACGGAAATCTGAACACCGGGGAGCTGTTTTTT	CASSLLDGNLNTGELFF
many	TRBV12-3/TRBV12-4	TRBJ2-6	TRBD2	TGTGCCAGCAGTTCCCCGGGACTAGCTCCGGGGGCCAACGTCCTGACTTTC	CASSSPGLAPGANVLTF
-	TRBV2	TRBJ2-3	-	TGTGCCAGCAATGGTTATCTTAGCACAGATACGCAGTATTTT	CASNGYLSTDTQYF
-	TRBV10-3	TRBJ2-7	-	TGTGCCAGCAGTTACTTGAGGGTTTCCTACGAGCAGTACTTC	CASSYLRVSYEQYF
many	TRBV12-3/TRBV12-4	TRBJ2-5	TRBD2	TGTGCCAGCAGTAGCGGGAGTAAAGAGACCCAGTACTTC	CASSSGSKETQYF
-	TRBV7-2	TRBJ2-7	TRBD2	TGTGCCAGCAGCAGGAGCGGGACGTACTACGAGCAGTACTTC	CASSRSGTYYEQYF
-	TRBV9	TRBJ1-4	-	-	CASSVEIRSEQLMKNCFF
few	TRBV6-2/TRBV6-3	TRBJ1-5	-	TGTGCCAGCAGTTACGGGGTCGGGGAGCAGCCCCAGCATTTT	CASSYGVGEQPQHF
many	TRBV15	TRBJ2-7	TRBD2	TGTGCCACCAGCAGAGCGACCGGGGGGGCTTACGAGCAGTACTTC	CATSRATGGAYEQYF
few	TRBV12-3/TRBV12-4	TRBJ1-5	-	TGTGCCAGCAGTTTGGGAGTTCCCGCCCAGCATTTT	CASSLGVPAQHF
-	TRBV12-3/TRBV12-4	TRBJ1-2	-	TGTGCCAACAGTTTGGCGGGGGATGAAGGCTACACCTTC	CANSLAGDEGYTF
many	TRBV29-1	TRBJ2-5	-	TGCAACGTTGAAGATCCCATCCTAGCCGGTGAGACCCAGTACTTC	CNVEDPILAGETQYF
once	TRBV9	TRBJ2-1	TRBD1	TGTGCCAGCAGCCAGGACAGGGTCTACAATGAGCAGTTCTTC	CASSQDRVYNEQFF
many	TRBV20-1	TRBJ2-7	-	TGCAGTGCTAACGGGGCCAGTTACGAGCAGTACTTC	CSANGASYEQYF
-	TRBV7-9	TRBJ1-2	TRBD1	TGTGCCAGCAGGAAGGGACAGGGGAGTAGGGGCTACACCTTC	CASRKGQGSRGYTF
-	TRBV12-3/TRBV12-4	TRBJ2-7	-	TGTGCCAGCAGGCCTCAGACAGGACACTACGAGCAGTACTTC	CASRPQTGHYEQYF
-	TRBV9	TRBJ2-5	TRBD2	TGTGCCAGCAGCGTAGTCGGGACTAGCGGGAAAGAGACTCAGTACTTC	CASSVVGTSGKETQYF
few	TRBV6-5	TRBJ1-1	-	TGTGCCACCCAAGGTTGGACAGCCAACACTGAAGCTTTCTTT	CATQGWTANTEAFF
-	TRBV6-2/TRBV6-3	TRBJ1-5	-	TGTGCCAGCAGACTTCGGACAGGCAATCAGCCCCAGCATTTT	CASRLRTGNQPQHF
-	TRBV2	TRBJ2-5	-	TGTGCCAGCAGGAGAGGTTTCCTCAAACCTTTGGGGGAGACCCAGTACTTC	CASRRGFLKPLGETQYF
-	TRBV5-1	TRBJ2-5	TRBD1	TGCGCCAGCGGCGCCCCACGGGGGACAGGGGACCAAGAGACCCAGTACTTC	CASGAPRGTGDQETQYF
many	TRBV7-8	TRBJ1-5	-	TGTGCCAGCAGCCAGTCGGGTCCGAATCAGCCCCAGCATTTT	CASSQSGPNQPQHF
-	TRBV10-1	TRBJ1-6	-	TGCGCCAACAATACTCTAAGGGGTTCACCCCTCCACTTT	CANNTLRGSPLHF
-	TRBV10-3	TRBJ1-1	TRBD1	TGTGCCAGCAGTTACTCCGGGACAGGGGGCTTGGGAGCTTTCTTT	CASSYSGTGGLGAFF